This T cell receptor beta chain came from a study of technical replicates of blood from several donors. The CDR3 loop spans 10 amino acids. V gave up 2 bases and J gave up 12 bases, with 9 bases separating them. The assay was immunoSEQ multiplex PCR, and TCRdb's table has in-frame clones only and misses some. The sample yields tens of thousands of clones, roughly 94% seen once. The receptor's source is a human donor in good health. This chain joins TRBV5-3 and TRBJ2-7; D is unclear. TRBV5-3 is flagged as an ORF with uncertain function. The material sequenced was T cells isolated from PBMCs. The CDR3 is CARSFPAGYF. As DNA, the CDR3 is TGTGCCAGAAGCTTCCCGGCAGGGTACTTC.